The rows below give T cell receptor beta chains drawn from one sample of a study of CD8+CD57+ T cells in acquired aplastic anemia. Using its own MiXCR run on the reads, TCRdb lists one record per CDR3 protein. Here the sample spans 150,000 to 200,000 distinct CDR3 sequences, roughly 43% being singletons. Material: sorted CD4+, CD8+, or CD8+CD57+ T cells (not recorded which) from PBMCs. The origin of the receptors is a human donor with aplastic anemia. The CDR3 runs from the conserved cysteine through the conserved F or W. The D gene is left open where the match is weak. Size tells how often a clone was seen (once, few, many) or the class of an expanded clone, and some rows leave it out.

TRBV15,NA,TRBJ1-6,NA,CATSSSTGLGSPLHF,TGTGCCACCAGCAGTAGCACAGGCCTGGGTTCACCCCTCCACTTT
TRBV28,few,TRBJ2-7,NA,CASQTGGASKRQYF,TGTGCCTCCCAAACCGGCGGCGCTTCGAAGCGGCAGTACTTC
TRBV19,many,TRBJ2-7,NA,CASSIRDSEGWQYF,TGTGCCAGTAGTATCCGTGACTCGGAAGGATGGCAGTACTTC
TRBV5-6,many,TRBJ2-7,NA,CASSLSLGYEQYF,TGTGCCAGCAGCTTGTCTCTCGGCTACGAGCAGTACTTC
TRBV28,NA,TRBJ1-4,NA,CASTYSMGGMEKLFF,TGTGCCAGCACCTATTCGATGGGGGGAATGGAAAAACTGTTTTTT
TRBV9,many,TRBJ2-3,TRBD2,CASSVASGWQDTQYF,TGTGCCAGCAGCGTAGCTAGCGGTTGGCAAGATACGCAGTATTTT
TRBV24-1,many,TRBJ2-1,NA,CATSDRTVLKNEQFF,TGTGCCACCAGTGATCGGACAGTTCTGAAAAATGAGCAGTTCTTC
TRBV29-1,many,TRBJ2-7,NA,CSVGRAYEQYF,TGCAGCGTGGGCAGGGCCTACGAGCAGTACTTC
TRBV20-1,NA,TRBJ2-5,NA,CSATSFGETQYF,TGCAGTGCTACGTCTTTCGGGGAGACCCAGTACTTC
TRBV10-2,NA,TRBJ2-5,NA,CASSELRGEETQYF,TGCGCCAGCAGTGAGTTGCGAGGAGAGGAGACCCAGTACTTC
TRBV5-1,many,TRBJ2-7,NA,CASSLGNSPDEQYF,TGCGCCAGCAGCTTGGGGAATAGTCCCGACGAGCAGTACTTC
TRBV10-3,NA,TRBJ2-7,NA,CAISDETGSYEQYF,TGTGCCATCAGTGACGAGACGGGCTCCTACGAGCAGTACTTC
TRBV5-1,NA,TRBJ1-4,TRBD1,CASSWGQVTNEKLFF,TGCGCCAGCAGCTGGGGACAGGTCACTAATGAAAAACTGTTTTTT
TRBV20-1,NA,TRBJ1-6,NA,CSAKPGSSCNSPLHF,TGCAGCGCCAAACCCGGGAGCTCCTGTAATTCACCCCTCCACTTT
TRBV6-1,many,TRBJ2-5,NA,CASSEGVGSEETQYF,TGTGCCAGCAGTGAAGGTGTCGGGTCCGAAGAGACCCAGTACTTC
TRBV24-1,NA,TRBJ1-4,NA,CATSDAGTEKLFF,TGTGCCACCAGTGATGCCGGGACCGAAAAACTGTTTTTT
TRBV15,NA,TRBJ2-5,TRBD2,CATSLGAGGLQETQYF,TGTGCCACCAGCTTAGGGGCGGGAGGCCTCCAAGAGACCCAGTACTTC
TRBV25-1,NA,TRBJ1-6,NA,CASSRWSPNSPLHF,TGTGCCAGCAGTAGATGGAGCCCTAATTCACCCCTCCACTTT
TRBV10-3,NA,TRBJ1-5,NA,CASSVGGRLGQPQHF,TGTGCCAGCAGTGTTGGGGGGCGCTTGGGTCAGCCCCAGCATTTT
TRBV6-1,few,TRBJ1-5,NA,CASSKPNFLGSDQPQHF,TGTGCCAGCAGCAAACCCAATTTCTTAGGTTCGGATCAGCCCCAGCATTTT
TRBV19,few,TRBJ1-1,NA,CASSEGWNTEAFF,TGTGCCAGTAGCGAAGGGTGGAACACTGAAGCTTTCTTT
TRBV20-1,NA,TRBJ1-1,NA,CSARDGADTEAFF,TGCAGTGCAAGGGACGGTGCGGACACTGAAGCTTTCTTT